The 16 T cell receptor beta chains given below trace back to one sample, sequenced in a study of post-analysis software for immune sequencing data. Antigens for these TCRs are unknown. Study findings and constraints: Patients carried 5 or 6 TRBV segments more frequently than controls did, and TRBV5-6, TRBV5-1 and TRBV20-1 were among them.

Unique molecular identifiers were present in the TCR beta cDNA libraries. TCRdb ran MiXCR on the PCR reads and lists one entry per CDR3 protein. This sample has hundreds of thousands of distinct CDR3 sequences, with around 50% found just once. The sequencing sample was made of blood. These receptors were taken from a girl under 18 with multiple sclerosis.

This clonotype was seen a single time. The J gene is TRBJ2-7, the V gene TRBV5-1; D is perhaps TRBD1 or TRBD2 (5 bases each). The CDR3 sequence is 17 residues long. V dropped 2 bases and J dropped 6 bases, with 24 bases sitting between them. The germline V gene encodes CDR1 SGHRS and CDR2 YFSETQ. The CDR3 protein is CASSFSILRDDGGEQYF. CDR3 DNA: TGCGCCAGCAGCTTCTCCATCCTCCGGGACGACGGAGGCGAGCAGTACTTC.

The CDR3 sequence: CSVPRPTGGEIEQFF. CDR3 nucleotide sequence: TGCAGCGTTCCGCGGCCCACAGGGGGCGAGATTGAGCAGTTCTTC. This rearrangement joins TRBV29-1 to TRBJ2-1, with 9 positions matching TRBD1. Trimming cost V 5 bases and J 9 bases; bases outside gene matches: 14. The CDR3 sequence is 15 residues long. Germline CDR1 is SQVTM and CDR2 is ANQGSEA.

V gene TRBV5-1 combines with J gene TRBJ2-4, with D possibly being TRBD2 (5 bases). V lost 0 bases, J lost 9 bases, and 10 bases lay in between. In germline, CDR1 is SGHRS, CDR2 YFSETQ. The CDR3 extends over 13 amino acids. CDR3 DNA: TGCGCCAGCAGCTTGGGGGCAGAGGGCATTCAGTACTTC. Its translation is CASSLGAEGIQYF.

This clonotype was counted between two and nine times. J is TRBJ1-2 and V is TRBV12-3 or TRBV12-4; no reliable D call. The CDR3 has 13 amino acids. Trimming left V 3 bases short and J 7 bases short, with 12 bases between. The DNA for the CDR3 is TGTGCCAGCAGTTTGCAACAGTTTGGTGGCTACACCTTC. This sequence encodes CASSLQQFGGYTF.

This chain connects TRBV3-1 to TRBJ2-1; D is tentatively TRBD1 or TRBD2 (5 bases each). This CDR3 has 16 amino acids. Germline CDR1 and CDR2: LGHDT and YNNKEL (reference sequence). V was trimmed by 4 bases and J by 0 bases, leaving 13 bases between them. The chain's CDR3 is CASSRMGTVSYNEQFF. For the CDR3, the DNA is TGTGCCAGCAGCCGGATGGGGACGGTCTCCTACAATGAGCAGTTCTTC.

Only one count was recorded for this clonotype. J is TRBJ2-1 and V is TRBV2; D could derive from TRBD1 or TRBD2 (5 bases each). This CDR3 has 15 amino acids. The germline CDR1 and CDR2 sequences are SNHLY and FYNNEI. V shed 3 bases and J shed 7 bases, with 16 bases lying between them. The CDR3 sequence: CASSDWGPYENEQFF. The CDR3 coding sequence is TGTGCCAGCAGTGATTGGGGACCCTACGAGAATGAGCAGTTCTTC.

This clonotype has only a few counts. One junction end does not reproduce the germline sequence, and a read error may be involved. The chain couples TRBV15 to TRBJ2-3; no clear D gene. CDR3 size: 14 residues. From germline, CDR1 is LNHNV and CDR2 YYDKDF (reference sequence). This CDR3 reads CATSRWSVTDAQYF. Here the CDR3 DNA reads TGTGCCACCAGCAGGTGGTCCGTCACAGATGCGCAGTATTTT.

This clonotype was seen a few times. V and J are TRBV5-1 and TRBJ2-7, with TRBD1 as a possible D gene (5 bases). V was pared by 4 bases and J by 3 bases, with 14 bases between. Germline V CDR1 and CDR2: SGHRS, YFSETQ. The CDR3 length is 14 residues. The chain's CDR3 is CASSQMTENYEQYF. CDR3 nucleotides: TGCGCCAGCAGCCAGATGACAGAGAACTACGAGCAGTACTTC.

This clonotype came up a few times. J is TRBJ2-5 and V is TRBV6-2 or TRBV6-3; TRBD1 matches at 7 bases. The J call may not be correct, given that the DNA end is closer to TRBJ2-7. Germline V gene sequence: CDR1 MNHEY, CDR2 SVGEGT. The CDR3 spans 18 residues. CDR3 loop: CASSYSAMTGSHPYEQYF. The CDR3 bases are TGTGCCAGCAGTTACTCGGCAATGACAGGGAGCCACCCCTACGAGCAGTACTTC.

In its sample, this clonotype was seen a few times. The CDR3 loop reads CASSVDRGATNEKLFF. The CDR3 region has the DNA TGCGCCAGCAGCGTTGACAGGGGCGCAACTAATGAAAAACTGTTTTTT. The rearrangement links TRBV5-1 to TRBJ1-4; 8 bases match TRBD1. The CDR3 extends over 16 amino acids. V shed 4 bases and J 0 bases; nucleotides not matched to a gene: 5. Germline CDR1 and CDR2: SGHRS and YFSETQ. Complete variable domain (other parts from reference TRBV5-1 and TRBJ1-4): KAGVTQTPRYLIKTRGQQVTLSCSPISGHRSVSWYQQTPGQGLQFLFEYFSETQRNKGNFPGRFSGRQFSNSRSEMNVSTLELGDSALYLCASSVDRGATNEKLFFGSGTQLSVL.

Here the CDR3 reads CASSQDLGRGRGETQYF. DNA for the CDR3: TGTGCCAGCAGCCAAGATTTAGGCAGGGGGCGGGGAGAGACCCAGTACTTC. The chain employs TRBV3-1 and TRBJ2-5; 8 positions agree with TRBD1. The ends lost 0 bases at V and 4 bases at J; junction bases unmatched: 10. Germline assignment: CDR1 LGHDT and CDR2 YNNKEL (reference sequence). The CDR3 extends over 17 amino acids.

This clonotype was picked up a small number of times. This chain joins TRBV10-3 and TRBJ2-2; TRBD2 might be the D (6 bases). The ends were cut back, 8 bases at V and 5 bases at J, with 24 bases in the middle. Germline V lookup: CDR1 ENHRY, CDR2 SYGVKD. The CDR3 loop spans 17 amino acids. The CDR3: CAICPGRRESGTGELFF. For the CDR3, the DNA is TGTGCCATCTGCCCAGGGAGGAGAGAATCGGGTACCGGGGAGCTGTTTTTT.

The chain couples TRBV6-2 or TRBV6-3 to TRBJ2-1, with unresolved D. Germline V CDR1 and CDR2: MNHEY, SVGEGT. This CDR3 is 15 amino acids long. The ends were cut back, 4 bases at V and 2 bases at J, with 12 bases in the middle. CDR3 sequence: CASSSPISTYNEQFF. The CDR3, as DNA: TGTGCCAGCAGTTCCCCTATCTCGACCTACAATGAGCAGTTCTTC.

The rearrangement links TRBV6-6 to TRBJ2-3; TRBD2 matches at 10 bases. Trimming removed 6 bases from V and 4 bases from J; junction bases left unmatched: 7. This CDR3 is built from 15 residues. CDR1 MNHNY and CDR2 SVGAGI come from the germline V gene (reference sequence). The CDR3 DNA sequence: TGTGCCAGCAGACATAGCGGGGGGCGACCAGATACGCAGTATTTT. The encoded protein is CASRHSGGRPDTQYF.

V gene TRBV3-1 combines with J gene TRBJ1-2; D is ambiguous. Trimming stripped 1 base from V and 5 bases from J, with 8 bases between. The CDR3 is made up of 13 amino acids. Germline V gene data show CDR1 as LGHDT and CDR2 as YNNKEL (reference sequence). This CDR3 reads CASSQATDYGYTF. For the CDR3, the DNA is TGTGCCAGCAGCCAAGCTACAGATTATGGCTACACCTTC.

The CDR3, as DNA: TGCGCCAGCAGCTTGGCCGTAGGGCCGCCTCAAGATACGCAGTATTTT. Translation gives CASSLAVGPPQDTQYF. The chain is built from TRBV5-1 and TRBJ2-3, with D uncertain. The CDR3 length is 16 residues. The germline gives CDR1 SGHRS, CDR2 YFSETQ. The V and J ends lost 0 bases and 5 bases respectively, with 16 bases between them. The entire variable domain, with the rest obtained from reference TRBV5-1 and TRBJ2-3, is as follows: KAGVTQTPRYLIKTRGQQVTLSCSPISGHRSVSWYQQTPGQGLQFLFEYFSETQRNKGNFPGRFSGRQFSNSRSEMNVSTLELGDSALYLCASSLAVGPPQDTQYFGPGTRLTVL.